These T cell receptor beta chains were read from a single sample in a study of molecular identifiers for immune sequencing clone quantification. TCRdb re-called the PCR reads through MiXCR, storing one row per CDR3 protein. This table has about 500,000 distinct CDR3 sequences, 20% to 25% appearing once. Material: naive CD8+ T cells from blood, with Jurkat cell RNA spiked in. The receptors here all came from a human donor in good health. Some libraries in this study had Jurkat cell RNA spiked in. Both conserved end residues are part of each CDR3. A D gene is named only where the DNA matches it firmly. For some rows the clone size is stated as once, few or many, or as a class when expanded; others skip it.

D gene: NA; V gene: TRBV27; J gene: TRBJ2-7; clone size: NA; CDR3 protein: CASSPTVSYEQYF; CDR3 DNA: TGTGCCAGCAGTCCGACAGTGAGCTACGAGCAGTACTTC
D gene: TRBD1; V gene: TRBV27; J gene: TRBJ2-7; clone size: NA; CDR3 protein: CASSRGYPYEQYF; CDR3 DNA: TGTGCCAGCTCCAGGGGGTACCCCTACGAGCAGTACTTC
D gene: NA; V gene: TRBV2; J gene: TRBJ2-5; clone size: few; CDR3 protein: CASSEAETETQETQYF; CDR3 DNA: TGTGCCAGCAGTGAAGCCGAGACAGAAACCCAAGAGACCCAGTACTTC
D gene: TRBD1; V gene: TRBV30; J gene: TRBJ1-5; clone size: few; CDR3 protein: CAWALSGGAQPQHF; CDR3 DNA: TGTGCCTGGGCATTATCAGGGGGCGCCCAGCCCCAGCATTTT
D gene: NA; V gene: TRBV28; J gene: TRBJ1-1; clone size: NA; CDR3 protein: CASRTLNTEDFF; CDR3 DNA: TGTGCCAGCAGGACCCTGAACACTGAAGATTTCTTT
D gene: TRBD1; V gene: TRBV9; J gene: TRBJ2-7; clone size: many; CDR3 protein: CASSGGDSSYEQYF; CDR3 DNA: TGTGCCAGCAGCGGAGGGGACAGCTCCTACGAGCAGTACTTC
D gene: TRBD1; V gene: TRBV7-2; J gene: TRBJ1-5; clone size: NA; CDR3 protein: CASSLGAGTGNQPQHF; CDR3 DNA: TGTGCCAGCAGCTTAGGGGCCGGGACAGGGAATCAGCCCCAGCATTTT
D gene: TRBD2; V gene: TRBV12-5; J gene: TRBJ2-5; clone size: NA; CDR3 protein: CASGSWGGAETQYF; CDR3 DNA: TGTGCTAGTGGTTCCTGGGGAGGGGCGGAGACCCAGTACTTC
D gene: NA; V gene: TRBV28; J gene: TRBJ1-2; clone size: few; CDR3 protein: CASSFSFSGYTF; CDR3 DNA: TGTGCCAGCAGTTTTAGTTTTAGTGGCTACACCTTC
D gene: TRBD1; V gene: TRBV19; J gene: TRBJ2-3; clone size: NA; CDR3 protein: CASRFQGAVTDTQYF; CDR3 DNA: TGTGCCAGTAGGTTTCAGGGGGCTGTCACAGATACGCAGTATTTT
D gene: NA; V gene: TRBV12-3/TRBV12-4; J gene: TRBJ2-7; clone size: NA; CDR3 protein: CASSLSPGPGYEQYF; CDR3 DNA: TGTGCCAGCAGTTTAAGTCCAGGGCCGGGCTACGAGCAGTACTTC
D gene: NA; V gene: TRBV12-3/TRBV12-4; J gene: TRBJ1-1; clone size: few; CDR3 protein: CASSSRGLEAFF; CDR3 DNA: TGTGCCAGCAGTTCCCGGGGGCTTGAAGCTTTCTTT
D gene: TRBD2; V gene: TRBV12-3/TRBV12-4; J gene: TRBJ2-2; clone size: few; CDR3 protein: CASSDPQYSGGAGELFF; CDR3 DNA: TGTGCCAGTTCCGATCCCCAATATAGCGGGGGGGCCGGGGAGCTGTTTTTT
D gene: NA; V gene: TRBV19; J gene: TRBJ2-6; clone size: few; CDR3 protein: CASSIDGSGANVLTF; CDR3 DNA: TGTGCCAGTAGTATAGATGGCTCTGGGGCCAACGTCCTGACTTTC
D gene: TRBD2; V gene: TRBV10-2; J gene: TRBJ2-3; clone size: few; CDR3 protein: CASSESGLASTDTQYF; CDR3 DNA: TGCGCCAGCAGTGAGTCTGGACTAGCGAGCACAGATACGCAGTATTTT
D gene: NA; V gene: TRBV2; J gene: TRBJ1-6; clone size: NA; CDR3 protein: CASSEGRFAYNSPLHF; CDR3 DNA: TGTGCCAGCAGTGAGGGCAGATTCGCCTATAATTCACCCCTCCACTTT
D gene: TRBD2; V gene: TRBV12-3/TRBV12-4; J gene: TRBJ2-3; clone size: few; CDR3 protein: CASSKGLASADTQYF; CDR3 DNA: TGTGCCAGCAGCAAAGGACTAGCGAGCGCAGATACGCAGTATTTT